The clone carrying this T cell receptor beta chain was recorded many times. The CDR3 runs to 15 residues. Looked up from germline, CDR1 is MNHEY and CDR2 is SVGEGT. V was cut by 6 bases and J by 7 bases, with 19 bases left in between. This entry is derived from a study of spatial heterogeneity in lung cancer. Study overall: Raw reads contained each unique TCR and UMI combination more than ten times on average.

TCRdb re-analysed the 5' RACE reads in MiXCR, keeping a single row per CDR3 protein. The sample has about 39,000 distinct CDR3 sequences, about 6% seen once. Time point described: sample taken at primary tumor resection. Unsorted whole RNA samples from tumor, nontumor lung or frozen PBMC were sequenced. Patients with untreated early-stage non-small cell lung cancer, numbering 72, were the donors. The TCR sequence derives from a male donor with early-stage non-small cell lung cancer. This sample comprised PBMCs, obtained at surgery. The chain uses TRBV6-2 or TRBV6-3 and TRBJ2-4; D is possibly TRBD1 or TRBD2 (6 bases each). The CDR3 region has the DNA TGTGCCAGCAGCTACCTTCGCGGAGGGGGGAACATTCAGTACTTC. Its protein product is CASSYLRGGGNIQYF.